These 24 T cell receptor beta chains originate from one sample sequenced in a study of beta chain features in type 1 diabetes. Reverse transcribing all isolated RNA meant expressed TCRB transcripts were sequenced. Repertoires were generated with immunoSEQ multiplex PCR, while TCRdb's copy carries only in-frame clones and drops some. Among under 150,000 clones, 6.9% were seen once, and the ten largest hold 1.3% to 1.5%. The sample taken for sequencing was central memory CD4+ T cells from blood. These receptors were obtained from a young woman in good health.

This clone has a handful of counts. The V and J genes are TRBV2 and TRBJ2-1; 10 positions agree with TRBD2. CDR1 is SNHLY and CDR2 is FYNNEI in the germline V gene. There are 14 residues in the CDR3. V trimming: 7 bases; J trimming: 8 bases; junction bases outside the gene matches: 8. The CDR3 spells CASTASGSIDEQFF. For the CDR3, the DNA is TGTGCCAGCACGGCTAGCGGGAGTATAGATGAGCAGTTCTTC.

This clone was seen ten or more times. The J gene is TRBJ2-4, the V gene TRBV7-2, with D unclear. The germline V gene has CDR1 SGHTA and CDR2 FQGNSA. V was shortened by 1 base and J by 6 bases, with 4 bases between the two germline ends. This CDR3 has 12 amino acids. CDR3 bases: TGTGCCAGCAGCTTAGTAGCAAACATTCAGTACTTC. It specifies CASSLVANIQYF.

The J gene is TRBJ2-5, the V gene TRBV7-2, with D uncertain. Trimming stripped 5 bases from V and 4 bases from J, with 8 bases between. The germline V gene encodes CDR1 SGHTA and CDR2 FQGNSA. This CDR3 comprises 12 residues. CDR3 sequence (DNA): TGTGCCAGCAGCCCCGCCGGAGAGACCCAGTACTTC. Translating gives CASSPAGETQYF.

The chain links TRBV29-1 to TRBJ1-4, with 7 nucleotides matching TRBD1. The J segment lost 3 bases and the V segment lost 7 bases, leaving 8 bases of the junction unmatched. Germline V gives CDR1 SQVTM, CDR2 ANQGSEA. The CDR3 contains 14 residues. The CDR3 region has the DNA TGCAGCGCTCTCCCGACAGGGCCTAATGAAAAACTGTTTTTT. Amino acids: CSALPTGPNEKLFF.

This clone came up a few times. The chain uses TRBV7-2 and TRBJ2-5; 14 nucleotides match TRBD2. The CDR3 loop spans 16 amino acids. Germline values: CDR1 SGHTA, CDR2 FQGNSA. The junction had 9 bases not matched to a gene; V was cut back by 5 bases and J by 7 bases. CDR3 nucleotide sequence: TGTGCCAGCAGCCCCAGACTAGCGGGAGGGGGGATGACCCAGTACTTC. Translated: CASSPRLAGGGMTQYF. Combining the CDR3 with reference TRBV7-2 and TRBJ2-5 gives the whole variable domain GAGVSQSPSNKVTEKGKDVELRCDPISGHTALYWYRQSLGQGLEFLIYFQGNSAPDKSGLPSDRFSAERTGGSVSTLTIQRTQQEDSAVYLCASSPRLAGGGMTQYFGPGTRLLVL.

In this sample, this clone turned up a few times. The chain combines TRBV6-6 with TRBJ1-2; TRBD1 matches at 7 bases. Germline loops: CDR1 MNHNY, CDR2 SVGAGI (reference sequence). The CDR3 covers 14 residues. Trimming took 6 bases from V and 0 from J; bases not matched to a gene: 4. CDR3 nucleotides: TGTGCCAGCAGACGGACAGGAGCTAACTATGGCTACACCTTC. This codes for CASRRTGANYGYTF.

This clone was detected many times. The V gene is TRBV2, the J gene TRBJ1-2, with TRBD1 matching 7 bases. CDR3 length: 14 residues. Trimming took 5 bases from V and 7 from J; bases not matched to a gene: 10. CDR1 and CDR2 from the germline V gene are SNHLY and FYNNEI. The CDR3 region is CASSPTGIQAGYTF. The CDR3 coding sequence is TGTGCCAGCAGTCCGACAGGGATACAGGCTGGCTACACCTTC.

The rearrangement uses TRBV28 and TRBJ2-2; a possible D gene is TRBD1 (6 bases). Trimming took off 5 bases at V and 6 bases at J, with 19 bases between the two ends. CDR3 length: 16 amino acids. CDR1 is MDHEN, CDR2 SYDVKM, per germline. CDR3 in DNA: TGTGCCAGCAGTACATCCGGGGCAGGGGTCTCCGGGGAGCTGTTTTTT. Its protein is CASSTSGAGVSGELFF.

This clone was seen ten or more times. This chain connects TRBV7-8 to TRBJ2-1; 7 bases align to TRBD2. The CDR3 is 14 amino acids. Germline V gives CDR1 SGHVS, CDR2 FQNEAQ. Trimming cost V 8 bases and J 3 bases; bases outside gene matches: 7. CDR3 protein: CASQVSGIYNEQFF. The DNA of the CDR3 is TGTGCCAGCCAAGTAAGCGGGATCTACAATGAGCAGTTCTTC.

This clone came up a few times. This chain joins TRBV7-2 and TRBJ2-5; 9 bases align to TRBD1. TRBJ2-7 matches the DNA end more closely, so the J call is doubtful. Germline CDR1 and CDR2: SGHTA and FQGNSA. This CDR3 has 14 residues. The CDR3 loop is CASSFGQGRDEQYF. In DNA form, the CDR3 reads TGTGCCAGCAGCTTTGGACAGGGGAGGGACGAGCAGTACTTC.

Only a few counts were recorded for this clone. The CDR3 region is CASRGQGQETQYF. In DNA, the CDR3 is TGTGCCAGCAGGGGACAGGGGCAAGAGACCCAGTACTTC. The V and J genes are TRBV6-5 and TRBJ2-5; TRBD1 matches at 10 bases. The ends lost 6 bases at V and 2 bases at J; junction bases unmatched: 0. Germline V gene data show CDR1 as MNHEY and CDR2 as SVGAGI. The CDR3 spans 13 residues.

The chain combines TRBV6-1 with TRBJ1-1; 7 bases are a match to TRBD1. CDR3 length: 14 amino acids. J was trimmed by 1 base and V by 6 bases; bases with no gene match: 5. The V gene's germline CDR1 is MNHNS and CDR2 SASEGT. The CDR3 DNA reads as TGTGCCAGCAGACTGGGACAGCAGAACACTGAAGCTTTCTTT. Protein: CASRLGQQNTEAFF.

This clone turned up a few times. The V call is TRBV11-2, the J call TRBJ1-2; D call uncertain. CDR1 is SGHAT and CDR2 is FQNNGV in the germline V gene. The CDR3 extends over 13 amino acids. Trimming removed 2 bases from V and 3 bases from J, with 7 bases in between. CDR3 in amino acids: CASSLTADYGYTF. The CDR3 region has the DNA TGTGCCAGCAGCTTAACAGCGGACTATGGCTACACCTTC.

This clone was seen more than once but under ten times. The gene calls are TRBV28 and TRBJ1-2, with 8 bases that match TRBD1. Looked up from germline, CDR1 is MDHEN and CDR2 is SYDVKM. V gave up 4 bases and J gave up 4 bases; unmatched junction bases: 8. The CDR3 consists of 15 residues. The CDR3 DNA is TGTGCCAGCAGTTCCGGGACAGGCATGGCCTATGGCTACACCTTC. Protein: CASSSGTGMAYGYTF.

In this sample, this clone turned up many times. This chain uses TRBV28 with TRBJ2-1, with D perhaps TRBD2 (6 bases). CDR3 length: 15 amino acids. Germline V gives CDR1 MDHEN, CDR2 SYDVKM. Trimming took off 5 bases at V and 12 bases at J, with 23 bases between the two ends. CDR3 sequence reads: CASSGSGVTQIGQFF. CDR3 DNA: TGTGCCAGCAGTGGTTCGGGAGTAACTCAAATTGGGCAGTTCTTC.

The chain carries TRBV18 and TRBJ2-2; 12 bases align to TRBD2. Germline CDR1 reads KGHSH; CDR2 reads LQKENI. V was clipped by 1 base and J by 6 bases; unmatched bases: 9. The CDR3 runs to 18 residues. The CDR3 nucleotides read TGTGCCAGCTCACCACAAAAGACTAGCGGGAGCACCCCCGGGGAGCTGTTTTTT. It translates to CASSPQKTSGSTPGELFF.

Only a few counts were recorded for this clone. CDR3 loop: CASSLTPSSRVGTGELFF. CDR3 sequence (DNA): TGTGCCAGCAGCTTAACCCCTAGCTCTCGCGTAGGCACCGGGGAGCTGTTTTTT. V gene TRBV7-3 combines with J gene TRBJ2-2; perhaps TRBD2 as D (5 bases). V was trimmed by 0 bases and J by 4 bases, leaving 18 bases between them. In germline, CDR1 is SGHTA, CDR2 FQGTGA. The CDR3 contains 18 residues.

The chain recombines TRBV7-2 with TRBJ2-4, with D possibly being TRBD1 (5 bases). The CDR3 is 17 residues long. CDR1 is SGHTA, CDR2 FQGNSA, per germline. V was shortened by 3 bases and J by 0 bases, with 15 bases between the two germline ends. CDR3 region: CASSLKGEGVAKNIQYF. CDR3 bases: TGTGCCAGCAGCTTGAAGGGCGAAGGGGTAGCCAAAAACATTCAGTACTTC.

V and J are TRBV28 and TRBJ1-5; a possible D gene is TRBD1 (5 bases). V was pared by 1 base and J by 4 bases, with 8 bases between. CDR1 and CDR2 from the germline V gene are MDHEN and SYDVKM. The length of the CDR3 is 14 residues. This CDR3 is CASSLSGLNQPQHF. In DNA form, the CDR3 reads TGTGCCAGCAGTTTATCAGGGTTAAATCAGCCCCAGCATTTT.

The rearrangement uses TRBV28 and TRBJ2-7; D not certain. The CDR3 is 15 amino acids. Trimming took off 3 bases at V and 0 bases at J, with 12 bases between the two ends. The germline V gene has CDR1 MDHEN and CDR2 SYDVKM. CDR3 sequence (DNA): TGTGCCAGCAGTTTTCCCCCTCCCCTCTCCTACGAGCAGTACTTC. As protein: CASSFPPPLSYEQYF.

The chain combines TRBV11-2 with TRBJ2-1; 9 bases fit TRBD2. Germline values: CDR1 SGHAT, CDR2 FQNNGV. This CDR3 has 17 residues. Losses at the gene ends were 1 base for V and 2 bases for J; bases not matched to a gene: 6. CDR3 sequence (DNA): TGTGCCAGCAGCTTAGCGAGGGGCGGGAGGGCCTACAATGAGCAGTTCTTC. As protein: CASSLARGGRAYNEQFF.

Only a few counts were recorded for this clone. This chain's CDR3 is CAWNGQPGNTIYF. In DNA, the CDR3 is TGTGCCTGGAATGGACAGCCTGGAAACACCATATATTTT. V usage is TRBV30 and J usage is TRBJ1-3, with D tentatively TRBD1 (6 bases). The germline gives CDR1 GTSNPN, CDR2 SVGIG (reference sequence). The CDR3 length is 13 residues. Between the trimmed V and J ends, which lost 4 bases and 2 bases, there was a span of 9 bases.

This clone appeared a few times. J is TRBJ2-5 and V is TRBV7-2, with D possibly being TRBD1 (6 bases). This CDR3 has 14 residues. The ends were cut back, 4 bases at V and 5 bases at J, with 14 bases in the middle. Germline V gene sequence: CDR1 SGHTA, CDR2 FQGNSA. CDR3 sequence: CASSWAGADETQYF. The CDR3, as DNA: TGTGCCAGCAGCTGGGCAGGGGCAGACGAGACCCAGTACTTC. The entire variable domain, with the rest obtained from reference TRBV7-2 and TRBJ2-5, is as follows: GAGVSQSPSNKVTEKGKDVELRCDPISGHTALYWYRQSLGQGLEFLIYFQGNSAPDKSGLPSDRFSAERTGGSVSTLTIQRTQQEDSAVYLCASSWAGADETQYFGPGTRLLVL.

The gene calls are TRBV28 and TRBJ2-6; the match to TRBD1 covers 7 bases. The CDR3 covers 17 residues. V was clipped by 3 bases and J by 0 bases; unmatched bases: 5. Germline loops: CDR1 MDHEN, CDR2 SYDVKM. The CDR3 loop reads CASSFHPGGSGANVLTF. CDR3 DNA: TGTGCCAGCAGTTTTCATCCAGGGGGCTCTGGGGCCAACGTCCTGACTTTC.